The present entry profiles one TCR beta chain with its context. This record comes from a study of blood T cell repertoires in COVID-19. On the study more broadly: COVID-19 samples collected from the United States, Italy and Spain covered acute and convalescent phases.

Generated by immunoSEQ multiplex PCR, the TCRdb table keeps only in-frame clones and is missing some. Of 250,000 to 300,000 clones in the sample, roughly 88% were seen once. V lost 5 bases and J lost 1, with 14 bases in between. The CDR3 runs to 15 residues. Germline V gene lookup returns CDR1 SEHNR and CDR2 FQNEAQ (reference sequence). This TCR came from a woman in her forties or fifties who had recovered from COVID-19. V gene TRBV7-9 combines with J gene TRBJ1-1; D uncertain. The specimen sequenced was PBMCs or T cells enriched from blood (not recorded which). The CDR3 coding sequence is TGTGCCAGCAGCAGCGTCCAAATAGGGAACACTGAAGCTTTCTTT. This translates into CASSSVQIGNTEAFF.